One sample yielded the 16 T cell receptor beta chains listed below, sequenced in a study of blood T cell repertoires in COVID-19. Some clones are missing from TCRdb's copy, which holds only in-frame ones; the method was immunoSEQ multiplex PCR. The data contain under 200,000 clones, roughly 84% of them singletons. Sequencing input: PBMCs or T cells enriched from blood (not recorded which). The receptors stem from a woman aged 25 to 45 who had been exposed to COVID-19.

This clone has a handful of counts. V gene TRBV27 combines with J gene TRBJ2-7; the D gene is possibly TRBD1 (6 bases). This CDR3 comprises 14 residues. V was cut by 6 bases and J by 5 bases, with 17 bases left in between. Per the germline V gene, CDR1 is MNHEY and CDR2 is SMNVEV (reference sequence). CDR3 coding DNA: TGTGCCAGCAGCAAACAGGGTGGGTTCCACGAGCAGTACTTC. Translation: CASSKQGGFHEQYF.

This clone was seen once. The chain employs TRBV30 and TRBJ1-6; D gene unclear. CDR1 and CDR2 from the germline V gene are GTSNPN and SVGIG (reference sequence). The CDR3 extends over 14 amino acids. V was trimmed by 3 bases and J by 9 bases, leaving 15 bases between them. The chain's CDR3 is CAWREGFRSSPLHF. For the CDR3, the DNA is TGTGCCTGGAGAGAAGGTTTTAGGAGTTCACCCCTCCACTTT.

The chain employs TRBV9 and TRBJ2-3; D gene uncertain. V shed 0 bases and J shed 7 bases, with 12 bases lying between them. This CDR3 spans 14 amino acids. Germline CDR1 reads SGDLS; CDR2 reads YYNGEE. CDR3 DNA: TGTGCCAGCAGCGTAGAACGAGGCGTGAATACGCAGTATTTT. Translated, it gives CASSVERGVNTQYF.

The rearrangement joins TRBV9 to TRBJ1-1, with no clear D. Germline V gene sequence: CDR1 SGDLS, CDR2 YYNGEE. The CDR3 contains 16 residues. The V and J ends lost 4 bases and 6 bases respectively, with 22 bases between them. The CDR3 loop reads CASSNSILRGSPEAFF. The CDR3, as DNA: TGTGCCAGCAGCAATTCCATCCTTCGAGGGAGTCCTGAAGCTTTCTTT.

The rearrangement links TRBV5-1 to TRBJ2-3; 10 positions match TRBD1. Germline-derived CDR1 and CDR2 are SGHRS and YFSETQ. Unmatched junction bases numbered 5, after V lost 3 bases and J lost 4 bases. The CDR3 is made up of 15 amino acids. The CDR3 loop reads CASSSRQGASDTQYF. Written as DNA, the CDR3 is TGCGCCAGCAGCTCGAGACAGGGGGCTTCAGATACGCAGTATTTT. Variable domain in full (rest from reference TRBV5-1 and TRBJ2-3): KAGVTQTPRYLIKTRGQQVTLSCSPISGHRSVSWYQQTPGQGLQFLFEYFSETQRNKGNFPGRFSGRQFSNSRSEMNVSTLELGDSALYLCASSSRQGASDTQYFGPGTRLTVL.

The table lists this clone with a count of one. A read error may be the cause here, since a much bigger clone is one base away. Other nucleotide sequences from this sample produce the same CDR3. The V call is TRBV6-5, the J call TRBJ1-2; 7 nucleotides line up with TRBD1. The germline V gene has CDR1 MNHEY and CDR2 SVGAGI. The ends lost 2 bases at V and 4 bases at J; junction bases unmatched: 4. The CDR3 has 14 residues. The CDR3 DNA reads TGTGCCAGCAGTTACGGCCAGGGGGGCTATGGCTACACCTTC. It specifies CASSYGQGGYGYTF.

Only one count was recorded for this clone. In DNA, the CDR3 is TGCGCCAGCAGCCTTCAGGCTAGCGGGGGACCCAGCACAGATACGCAGTATTTT. The encoded protein is CASSLQASGGPSTDTQYF. This chain links TRBV4-3 with TRBJ2-3; 10 nucleotides align to TRBD2. The germline V gene has CDR1 LGHNA and CDR2 YSLEER. The CDR3 consists of 18 residues. J was trimmed by 0 bases and V by 4 bases; bases with no gene match: 10.

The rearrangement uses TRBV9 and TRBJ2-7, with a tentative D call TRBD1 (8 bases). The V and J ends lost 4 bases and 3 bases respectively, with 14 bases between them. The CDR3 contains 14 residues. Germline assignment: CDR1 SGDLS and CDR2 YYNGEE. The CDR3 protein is CASSPQGGFYEQYF. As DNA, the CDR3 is TGTGCCAGCAGCCCACAGGGGGGGTTCTACGAGCAGTACTTC.

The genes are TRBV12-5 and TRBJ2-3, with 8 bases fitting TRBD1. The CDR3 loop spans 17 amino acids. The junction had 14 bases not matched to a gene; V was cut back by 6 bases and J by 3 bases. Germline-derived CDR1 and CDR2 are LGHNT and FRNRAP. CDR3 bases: TGTGCTAGTGGGACCACGAAAACAGGGGGACCGACAGATACGCAGTATTTT. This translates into CASGTTKTGGPTDTQYF.

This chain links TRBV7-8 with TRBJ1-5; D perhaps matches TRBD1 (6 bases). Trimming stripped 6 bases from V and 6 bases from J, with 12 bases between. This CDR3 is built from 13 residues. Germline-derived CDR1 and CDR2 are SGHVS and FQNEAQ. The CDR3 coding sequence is TGTGCCAGCAGATTACAGGGAGGTCAGCCCCAGCATTTT. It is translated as CASRLQGGQPQHF.

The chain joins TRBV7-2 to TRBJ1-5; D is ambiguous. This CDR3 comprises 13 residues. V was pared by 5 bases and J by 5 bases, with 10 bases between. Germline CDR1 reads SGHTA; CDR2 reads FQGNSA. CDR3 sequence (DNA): TGTGCCAGCAGCCGAGTACGGGATCAGCCCCAGCATTTT. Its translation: CASSRVRDQPQHF.

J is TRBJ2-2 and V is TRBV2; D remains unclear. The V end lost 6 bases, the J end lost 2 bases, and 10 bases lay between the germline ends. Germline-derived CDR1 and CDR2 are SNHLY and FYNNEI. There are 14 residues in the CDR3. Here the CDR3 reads CASRRQTNTGELFF. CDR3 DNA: TGTGCCAGCAGAAGACAAACCAACACCGGGGAGCTGTTTTTT.

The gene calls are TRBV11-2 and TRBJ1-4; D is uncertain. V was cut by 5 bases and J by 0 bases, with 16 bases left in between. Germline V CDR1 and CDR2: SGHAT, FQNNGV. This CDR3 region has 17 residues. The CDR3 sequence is CASSHVPIRATNEKLFF. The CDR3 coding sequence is TGTGCCAGCAGCCATGTCCCCATTCGGGCAACTAATGAAAAACTGTTTTTT.

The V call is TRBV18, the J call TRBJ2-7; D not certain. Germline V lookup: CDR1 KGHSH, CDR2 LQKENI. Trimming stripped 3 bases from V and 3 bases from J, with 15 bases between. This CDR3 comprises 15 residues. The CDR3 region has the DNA TGTGCCAGCTCACCTCCACGAGACACCTTCTACGAGCAGTACTTC. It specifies CASSPPRDTFYEQYF.

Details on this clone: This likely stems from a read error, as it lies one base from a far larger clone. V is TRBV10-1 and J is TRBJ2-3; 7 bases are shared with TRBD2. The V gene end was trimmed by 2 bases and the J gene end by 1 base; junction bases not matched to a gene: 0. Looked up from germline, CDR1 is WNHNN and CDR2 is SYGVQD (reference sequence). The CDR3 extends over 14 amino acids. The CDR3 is CASSERGGTDTQYF. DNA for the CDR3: TGCGCCAGCAGTGAGCGGGGGGGCACAGATACGCAGTATTTT.

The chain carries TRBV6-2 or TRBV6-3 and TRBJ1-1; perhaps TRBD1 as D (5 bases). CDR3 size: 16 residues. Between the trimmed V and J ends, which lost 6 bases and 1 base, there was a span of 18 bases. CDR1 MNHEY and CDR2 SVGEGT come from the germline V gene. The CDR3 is CASSLSGRRGNTEAFF. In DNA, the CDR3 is TGTGCCAGCAGCCTATCGGGGCGGAGGGGGAACACTGAAGCTTTCTTT.